The 28 T cell receptor beta chains below come from one sample, sequenced in a study of cytomegalovirus exposure and HLA in healthy donors. PCR primers comprised 60 Vbeta and 13 Jbeta primers. Generated by immunoSEQ multiplex PCR, the TCRdb table keeps only in-frame clones and is missing some. Here the sample spans 130,000 to 150,000 clones, approximately 81% being singletons. Material for sequencing was PBMCs. The source of these receptors is a woman in her thirties or forties in good health and CMV-seropositive.

The V and J genes are TRBV27 and TRBJ2-2; weak D call: TRBD2 (5 bases). Germline values: CDR1 MNHEY, CDR2 SMNVEV (reference sequence). Trimming removed 10 bases at V and 9 bases at J, with 12 bases between. CDR3 length: 11 amino acids. CDR3 sequence reads: CAIKRVRELFF. The CDR3, as DNA: TGTGCCATCAAGAGGGTCCGGGAGCTGTTTTTT.

This clone was observed a handful of times. This chain uses TRBV20-1 with TRBJ2-2; D not resolved. Trimming took 5 bases from V and 8 from J, leaving 9 bases between them. CDR1 is DFQATT, CDR2 SNEGSKA, per germline (reference sequence). The CDR3 loop spans 11 amino acids. The DNA of the CDR3 is TGCAGTGCTGCCGAGTTTGGGGAGCTGTTTTTT. Its protein is CSAAEFGELFF.

J is TRBJ2-7 and V is TRBV11-2; a possible D gene is TRBD1 (5 bases). Germline CDR1 reads SGHAT; CDR2 reads FQNNGV. Trimming cost V 2 bases and J 7 bases, with 15 bases left between them. This CDR3 region has 14 residues. CDR3 region: CASSLSGSSKEQYF. DNA for the CDR3: TGTGCCAGCAGCTTATCAGGGTCTAGTAAGGAGCAGTACTTC.

This chain connects TRBV5-4 to TRBJ1-3; TRBD1 matches 7 bases. Germline V gene sequence: CDR1 SGHNT, CDR2 YYREEE (reference sequence). This CDR3 has 14 residues. Trimming took 3 bases from V and 2 from J; bases not matched to a gene: 2. CDR3 loop: CASSWDRTGNTIYF. DNA for the CDR3: TGTGCCAGCAGCTGGGACAGAACTGGAAACACCATATATTTT.

V is TRBV5-4 and J is TRBJ2-7; 10 bases are a match to TRBD2. CDR1 SGHNT and CDR2 YYREEE come from the germline V gene (reference sequence). V lost 0 bases to trimming and J lost 4 bases; unmatched junction nucleotides: 7. The CDR3 consists of 16 residues. The CDR3 loop is CASSLEPSGRPYEQYF. CDR3 coding DNA: TGTGCCAGCAGCTTGGAACCTAGCGGGAGACCGTACGAGCAGTACTTC.

This clone was detected once. V and J are TRBV28 and TRBJ2-1; 9 bases align to TRBD2. The ends lost 5 bases at V and 7 bases at J; junction bases unmatched: 6. Germline V gene lookup returns CDR1 MDHEN and CDR2 SYDVKM. CDR3 size: 14 residues. The CDR3 loop is CASSLSGGRNEQFF. CDR3 sequence (DNA): TGTGCCAGCAGTCTTAGCGGGGGACGAAATGAGCAGTTCTTC.

The count of this clone is one. This chain joins TRBV6-6 and TRBJ2-7, with D tentatively TRBD2 (5 bases). The CDR3 totals 12 residues. V was pared by 2 bases and J by 5 bases, with 7 bases between. Germline values: CDR1 MNHNY, CDR2 SVGAGI (reference sequence). This chain's CDR3 is CASSYDYNEQYF. CDR3 DNA sequence: TGTGCCAGCAGTTACGACTACAACGAGCAGTACTTC.

This chain connects TRBV27 to TRBJ2-4, with D possibly TRBD2 on 6 matching bases. The CDR3 has 17 residues. The V and J ends lost 4 bases and 0 bases respectively, with 16 bases between them. The germline V gene has CDR1 MNHEY and CDR2 SMNVEV (reference sequence). The CDR3 nucleotides are TGTGCCAGCAGTTCCCTCTTGGAGGGTCTAGCCAAAAACATTCAGTACTTC. Its protein product is CASSSLLEGLAKNIQYF.

The chain uses TRBV21-1 and TRBJ1-1; the DNA was not compared with TRBD1, the D call given in the table. TRBV21-1 counts as a pseudogene. This CDR3 spans 16 amino acids. CDR3 protein: CASSALTGVGGTEAFF. CDR3 DNA: TGTGCCAGCAGCGCATTGACAGGGGTCGGGGGCACTGAAGCTTTCTTT.

The V and J genes are TRBV7-2 and TRBJ2-3, with D possibly matching TRBD2 (6 bases). CDR1 is SGHTA and CDR2 is FQGNSA in the germline V gene. This CDR3 has 12 residues. Trimming stripped 4 bases from V and 4 bases from J, with 6 bases between. In nucleotides, the CDR3 is TGTGCCAGCAGCTGGAGGGCAGATACGCAGTATTTT. The encoded protein is CASSWRADTQYF.

The V call is TRBV9, the J call TRBJ2-2; 8 positions agree with TRBD2. With 4 bases clipped from V and 5 bases from J, the junction kept 10 bases outside the gene matches. This CDR3 has 16 residues. Germline V CDR1 and CDR2: SGDLS, YYNGEE. CDR3 sequence reads: CASSFLSGSLTGELFF. The CDR3 DNA reads as TGTGCCAGCAGCTTCCTGAGCGGGAGCCTTACCGGGGAGCTGTTTTTT. Variable domain in full (rest from reference TRBV9 and TRBJ2-2): DSGVTQTPKHLITATGQRVTLRCSPRSGDLSVYWYQQSLDQGLQFLIQYYNGEERAKGNILERFSAQQFPDLHSELNLSSLELGDSALYFCASSFLSGSLTGELFFGEGSRLTVL.

The rearrangement uses TRBV19 and TRBJ1-1, with 7 bases fitting TRBD1. The CDR3 has 12 amino acids. J was trimmed by 8 bases and V by 5 bases; bases with no gene match: 5. CDR1 and CDR2 from the germline V gene are LNHDA and SQIVND (reference sequence). CDR3 sequence reads: CASSDRDSEAFF. CDR3 bases: TGTGCCAGTAGTGACCGGGACAGCGAAGCTTTCTTT.

With respect to this clone: This CDR3 is also generated by other DNA sequences in the sample. This chain links TRBV30 with TRBJ2-7, with 8 bases that match TRBD2. The J segment lost 0 bases and the V segment lost 3 bases, leaving 4 bases of the junction unmatched. Germline CDR1 reads GTSNPN; CDR2 reads SVGIG (reference sequence). The CDR3 loop spans 14 amino acids. The CDR3: CAWSGGGSSYEQYF. In DNA, the CDR3 is TGTGCCTGGAGCGGCGGGGGGAGCTCCTACGAGCAGTACTTC.

The chain couples TRBV10-2 to TRBJ2-7; TRBD1 matches 9 bases. Unmatched junction bases numbered 10, after V lost 7 bases and J lost 6 bases. There are 14 residues in the CDR3. CDR1 WSHSY and CDR2 SAAADI come from the germline V gene. The CDR3 DNA reads as TGCGCCAGCATTAACGACAGGGGGGGGGTCGAGCAGTACTTC. It yields the protein CASINDRGGVEQYF.

CDR3 amino acids: CASSVVDRGYGYTF. The CDR3 nucleotides are TGTGCCAGCAGCGTAGTGGACAGGGGATATGGCTACACCTTC. The V gene is TRBV9, the J gene TRBJ1-2; 9 nucleotides match TRBD1. Germline lookup yields CDR1 SGDLS and CDR2 YYNGEE. CDR3 length: 14 amino acids. Unmatched junction bases numbered 2, after V lost 0 bases and J lost 5 bases. The full variable domain, with the rest looked up from reference TRBV9 and TRBJ1-2, is DSGVTQTPKHLITATGQRVTLRCSPRSGDLSVYWYQQSLDQGLQFLIQYYNGEERAKGNILERFSAQQFPDLHSELNLSSLELGDSALYFCASSVVDRGYGYTFGSGTRLTVV.

This clone occurred once. The rearrangement joins TRBV19 to TRBJ2-1; 8 bases are shared with TRBD2. The CDR3 is 16 amino acids. Germline CDR1 is LNHDA and CDR2 is SQIVND (reference sequence). V shed 3 bases and J 4 bases; nucleotides not matched to a gene: 8. CDR3 nucleotides: TGTGCCAGTAGTATTGCGGCGGGAGGTGGGTACAATGAGCAGTTCTTC. It encodes CASSIAAGGGYNEQFF.

The chain employs TRBV9 and TRBJ2-1; 8 positions match TRBD2. This CDR3 has 15 amino acids. Trimming removed 3 bases from V and 5 bases from J; junction bases left unmatched: 7. The germline V gene encodes CDR1 SGDLS and CDR2 YYNGEE. The CDR3 sequence: CASSGSGTSDNEQFF. CDR3 coding DNA: TGTGCCAGCAGCGGCTCCGGGACTAGTGACAATGAGCAGTTCTTC.

The chain carries TRBV30 and TRBJ1-2, with TRBD1 matching 9 bases. Germline V lookup: CDR1 GTSNPN, CDR2 SVGIG (reference sequence). The CDR3 is made up of 14 amino acids. Trimming cost V 5 bases and J 8 bases; bases outside gene matches: 12. The CDR3 here is CAWDDLGTGRGYTF. The CDR3 coding sequence is TGTGCCTGGGACGACCTTGGGACAGGGCGCGGCTACACCTTC.

This clone has a single count. This sequence joins TRBV7-7 and TRBJ2-3; D unresolved. Germline CDR1 and CDR2: SSHAT and FNYEAQ (reference sequence). This CDR3 region has 14 residues. V dropped 3 bases and J dropped 2 bases, with 9 bases sitting between them. The CDR3 sequence is CASSLYTNTDTQYF. CDR3 coding DNA: TGTGCCAGCAGCTTGTATACTAACACAGATACGCAGTATTTT.

The V and J genes are TRBV2 and TRBJ2-6, with TRBD1 as a possible D gene (5 bases). V shed 4 bases and J shed 1 base, with 8 bases lying between them. In germline, CDR1 is SNHLY, CDR2 FYNNEI. The CDR3 loop spans 15 amino acids. The CDR3 loop is CASSGGPSGANVLTF. CDR3 bases: TGTGCCAGCAGTGGGGGCCCTTCTGGGGCCAACGTCCTGACTTTC.

There are a few counts of this clone. The rearrangement joins TRBV30 to TRBJ1-3; D may be TRBD1 (6 bases). Germline lookup yields CDR1 GTSNPN and CDR2 SVGIG (reference sequence). Trimming left V 8 bases short and J 2 bases short, with 13 bases between. This CDR3 spans 13 amino acids. In DNA form, the CDR3 reads TGTGCCACACAGGGTTCTGCTGGAAACACCATATATTTT. Encoded protein: CATQGSAGNTIYF.

J is TRBJ2-5 and V is TRBV5-4; 7 bases map to TRBD1. The CDR3 is 15 residues long. Germline V gene sequence: CDR1 SGHNT, CDR2 YYREEE (reference sequence). V lost 3 bases to trimming and J lost 2 bases; unmatched junction nucleotides: 7. This CDR3 reads CASSSQQGTQETQYF. The CDR3 nucleotides are TGTGCCAGCAGCTCACAACAGGGGACACAAGAGACCCAGTACTTC.

In DNA form, the CDR3 reads TGTGCCAGTAGTACCCTAGCGGGGCCCAGGGTCTACTTC. It yields the protein CASSTLAGPRVYF. The chain recombines TRBV19 with TRBJ2-5, with 9 bases lining up with TRBD2. The CDR3 runs to 13 residues. J gave up 14 bases and V 4 bases, and 11 bases lay outside the gene matches. Looked up from germline, CDR1 is LNHDA and CDR2 is SQIVND (reference sequence).

This clone has a handful of counts. The chain carries TRBV5-5 and TRBJ1-5; 9 bases line up with TRBD1. Germline values: CDR1 SGHKS, CDR2 YYEKEE (reference sequence). The ends lost 3 bases at V and 6 bases at J; junction bases unmatched: 16. The CDR3 runs 18 residues. CDR3 in amino acids: CASSSFTRDRVVGQPQHF. The CDR3 nucleotides are TGTGCCAGCAGCTCTTTCACCCGGGACAGGGTGGTCGGTCAGCCCCAGCATTTT.

The rearrangement links TRBV27 to TRBJ1-2; D perhaps matches TRBD1 (6 bases). V was cut by 5 bases and J by 6 bases, with 16 bases left in between. From germline, CDR1 is MNHEY and CDR2 SMNVEV (reference sequence). CDR3 length equals 14 residues. CDR3: CASSALGGRDGYTF. DNA for the CDR3: TGTGCCAGCAGTGCTTTAGGGGGTCGGGATGGCTACACCTTC.

This sequence joins TRBV18 and TRBJ1-1, with 8 bases matching TRBD1. Per germline, CDR1 KGHSH and CDR2 LQKENI. The length of the CDR3 is 15 residues. V lost 0 bases to trimming and J lost 0 bases; unmatched junction nucleotides: 0. CDR3 amino acids: CASSPPTGVNTEAFF. Written as DNA, the CDR3 is TGTGCCAGCTCACCACCGACAGGGGTGAACACTGAAGCTTTCTTT.

This clone was counted once. The gene calls are TRBV28 and TRBJ2-5; a possible D gene is TRBD2 (6 bases). This CDR3 spans 13 amino acids. Germline assignment: CDR1 MDHEN and CDR2 SYDVKM. V shed 6 bases and J shed 11 bases, with 19 bases lying between them. The CDR3 is CASRPQPGGEQYF. The DNA of the CDR3 is TGTGCCAGCAGACCGCAGCCCGGGGGAGAGCAGTACTTC. The variable domain in full, completed from reference TRBV28 and TRBJ2-5, reads DVKVTQSSRYLVKRTGEKVFLECVQDMDHENMFWYRQDPGLGLRLIYFSYDVKMKEKGDIPEGYSVSREKKERFSLILESASTNQTSMYLCASRPQPGGEQYFGPGTRLLVL.

V usage is TRBV5-4 and J usage is TRBJ2-2, with a tentative D call TRBD2 (5 bases). The CDR3 length is 15 residues. Germline-derived CDR1 and CDR2 are SGHNT and YYREEE (reference sequence). V gave up 2 bases and J gave up 0 bases, with 8 bases separating them. The CDR3 sequence: CASSFGNANTGELFF. CDR3 coding DNA: TGTGCCAGCAGCTTCGGGAATGCGAACACCGGGGAGCTGTTTTTT. Full variable domain (outside the CDR3, taken from reference TRBV5-4 and TRBJ2-2): ETGVTQSPTHLIKTRGQQVTLRCSSQSGHNTVSWYQQALGQGPQFIFQYYREEENGRGNFPPRFSGLQFPNYSSELNVNALELDDSALYLCASSFGNANTGELFFGEGSRLTVL.